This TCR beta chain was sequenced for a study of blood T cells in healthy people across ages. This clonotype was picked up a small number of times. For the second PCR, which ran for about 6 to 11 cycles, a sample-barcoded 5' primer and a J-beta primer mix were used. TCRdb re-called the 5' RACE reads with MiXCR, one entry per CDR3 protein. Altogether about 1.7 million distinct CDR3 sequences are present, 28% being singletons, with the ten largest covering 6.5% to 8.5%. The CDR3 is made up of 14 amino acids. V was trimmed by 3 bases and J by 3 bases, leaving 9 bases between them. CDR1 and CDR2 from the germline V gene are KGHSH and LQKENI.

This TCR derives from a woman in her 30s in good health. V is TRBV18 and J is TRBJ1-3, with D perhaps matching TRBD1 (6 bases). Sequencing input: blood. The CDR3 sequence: CASSPQGIGNTIYF. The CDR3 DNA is TGTGCCAGCTCACCCCAGGGGATTGGAAACACCATATATTTT.